These T cell receptor beta chains were read from a single sample in a study of beta chain features in type 1 diabetes. Profiled with immunoSEQ multiplex PCR; TCRdb holds only in-frame clones, not every one. The sample has 400,000 to 500,000 clones, 11% to 15% seen once. Sequenced material: naive CD4+ T cells from blood. The origin of the receptors is a young man in good health. Each CDR3 is given with its conserved first and last residue. Each record gives: V gene, J gene, D gene, clone size, CDR3 DNA, CDR3 protein. D genes are given only for firm matches. The size field is filled for only some rows; it gives once, few, many or a size class.

TRBV7-2	TRBJ2-5	.	few	TGTGCCAGCAGCTGGAAAGAGACCCAGTACTTC	CASSWKETQYF
TRBV5-3	TRBJ1-5	.	few	TGTGCCAGAAGCCTTAAGATAATCAATCACAGGGACCCTTGGCCCCAGCATTTT	CARSLKIINHRDPWPQHF
TRBV27	TRBJ1-1	.	few	TGTGCCAGCACCCCGACAGATGCGAACACTGAAGCTTTCTTT	CASTPTDANTEAFF
TRBV14	TRBJ2-5	.	few	TGTGCCAGCAGCCAAGACGTTGGCCATCAAGAGACCCAGTACTTC	CASSQDVGHQETQYF
TRBV7-2	TRBJ2-5	TRBD2	.	TGTGCCAGCAGCTTGACTAGCGGGAGGAAAGAGACCCAGTACTTC	CASSLTSGRKETQYF
TRBV29-1	TRBJ2-3	TRBD1	few	TGCAGCGTTAACACAGGGGTCTCTCGTCCGATTAACACAGATACGCAGTATTTT	CSVNTGVSRPINTDTQYF
TRBV29-1	TRBJ1-2	.	few	TGCAGCGTTGTCCGCGGAACTCCAGGCTACACCTTC	CSVVRGTPGYTF
TRBV9	TRBJ2-7	.	.	TGTGCCAGCAGCACGGACTCACCATACGAGCAGTACTTC	CASSTDSPYEQYF
TRBV10-3	TRBJ2-3	.	.	TGTGCCATCAGTGATTTTAAGGGCACAGATACGCAGTATTTT	CAISDFKGTDTQYF
TRBV30	TRBJ1-1	TRBD1	.	TGTGCCTGGACCCCAACGGGACAGGGGGCGAGGACTGAAGCTTTCTTT	CAWTPTGQGARTEAFF
TRBV5-4	TRBJ2-7	.	few	TGTGCCAGCAGCTTGGGACAGCTATACTCCTACGAGCAGTACTTC	CASSLGQLYSYEQYF
TRBV5-4	TRBJ1-3	.	.	TGTGCCAGCAGCGAGATCCTTGGAAACACCATATATTTT	CASSEILGNTIYF
TRBV7-3	TRBJ2-1	.	.	TGTGCCAGCAGCTTAACGTCTCAGAATGAGCAGTTCTTC	CASSLTSQNEQFF
TRBV9	TRBJ1-3	.	few	TGTGCCAGCAGCGTAGATGGAAACACCATATATTTT	CASSVDGNTIYF
TRBV9	TRBJ1-6	TRBD1	.	TGTGCCAGCAGCGTAGGAAGGACAGGCAATTCACCCCTCCACTTT	CASSVGRTGNSPLHF
TRBV11-1	TRBJ2-1	.	few	TGTGCCAGCAGCTTAGACCGGAATGAGCAGTTCTTC	CASSLDRNEQFF
TRBV6-1	TRBJ2-3	.	.	TGTGCCAGCAGTGTTTTAGGGGCGGGAAGCACAGATACGCAGTATTTT	CASSVLGAGSTDTQYF
TRBV5-1	TRBJ2-2	.	few	TGCGCCAGCAGCGATGACAGGTCCGAGCTGTTTTTT	CASSDDRSELFF
TRBV7-7	TRBJ2-3	.	.	TGTGCCAGCAGCTGGGGACGGTCTAGCACAGATACGCAGTATTTT	CASSWGRSSTDTQYF
TRBV29-1	TRBJ1-1	.	many	TGCAGCGCCTTCGGGGCTTTCTTT	CSAFGAFF
TRBV6-5	TRBJ2-2	.	.	TGTGCCAGCAGGCAGGTGACCTGGGAGCTGTTTTTT	CASRQVTWELFF
TRBV27	TRBJ2-5	.	many	TGTGCCAGCAGTACTTCCCTTCAAGAGACCCAGTACTTC	CASSTSLQETQYF
TRBV7-2	TRBJ2-3	.	few	TGTGCCAGCAGCTTCATGGCGCGGCGACGGGGTAGCACAGATACGCAGTATTTT	CASSFMARRRGSTDTQYF
TRBV29-1	TRBJ2-1	.	.	TGCAGCGTTGATTACTTTTCTAATGAGCAGTTCTTC	CSVDYFSNEQFF
TRBV7-6	TRBJ2-3	.	few	TGTGCCAGCAGCTACACAGTAGATACGCAGTATTTT	CASSYTVDTQYF
TRBV4-1	TRBJ1-6	.	few	TGCGCCAGCAGCCAAGTTGGGGGGGCTAATTCACCCCTCCACTTT	CASSQVGGANSPLHF
TRBV9	TRBJ1-3	.	.	TGTGCCAGCAGCGTAGAAGGGGTCGGAAACACCATATATTTT	CASSVEGVGNTIYF
TRBV7-2	TRBJ2-5	.	few	TGTGCCAGCAGCTTAGCGCTAAAACGCGAGACCCAGTACTTC	CASSLALKRETQYF
TRBV5-4	TRBJ2-3	.	few	TGTGCCAGCACACCGGGCAGTTACACAGATACGCAGTATTTT	CASTPGSYTDTQYF
TRBV13	TRBJ2-2	TRBD2	.	TGTGCCAGCAGCTTGATGACTAGCGGGAGGACCGGGGAGCTGTTTTTT	CASSLMTSGRTGELFF
TRBV6-6	TRBJ2-7	.	.	TGTGCCAGCAGTTATTGGGGGGAAAATGATTTTGGGCAGTACTTC	CASSYWGENDFGQYF
TRBV11-3	TRBJ2-1	TRBD1	few	TGTGCCAGCAGCTTAGAAACAGGGGAAGTCGAGCAGTTCTTC	CASSLETGEVEQFF
TRBV6-5	TRBJ1-4	.	few	TGTGCCAGCAAAGGGGGACCCGCAACTAATGAAAAACTGTTTTTT	CASKGGPATNEKLFF
TRBV7-9	TRBJ1-4	.	.	TGTGCCAGCAGCTTCGTCCCAGGAGGGGAAAAACTGTTTTTT	CASSFVPGGEKLFF
TRBV27	TRBJ2-1	TRBD1	few	TGTGCCAGCAGTTTCCTTGACAGGGGTGGTGAGCAGTTCTTC	CASSFLDRGGEQFF
TRBV5-6	TRBJ2-1	.	few	TGTGCCAGCAGCTCGCGAGGCCCGCACAATGAGCAGTTCTTC	CASSSRGPHNEQFF
TRBV19	TRBJ2-4	TRBD2	.	TGTGCCAGTAGTATAAGAACTAGCGCAATAGGAGCCAAAAACATTCAGTACTTC	CASSIRTSAIGAKNIQYF
TRBV5-6	TRBJ2-5	.	.	TGTGCCAGCAGCTTGGGGCAGGCAGAGACCCAGTACTTC	CASSLGQAETQYF
TRBV5-6	TRBJ1-6	.	.	TGTGCCAGCAGCTTGGACGACCGTTATTCTTCACCCCTCCACTTT	CASSLDDRYSSPLHF
TRBV23-1	TRBJ1-4	.	.	TGCGCCAGCAGTCAATCGAAAGGGGACAAACTGTTTTTT	CASSQSKGDKLFF
TRBV10-3	TRBJ1-1	TRBD1	.	TGTGCCATCAGTTCGCCGGGACAGGGGGCTTGGGGCACTGAAGCTTTCTTT	CAISSPGQGAWGTEAFF
TRBV29-1	TRBJ2-3	TRBD1	.	TGCAGCGTTGAAAGGGGACAGGGGGCGGGGGATACGCAGTATTTT	CSVERGQGAGDTQYF
TRBV29-1	TRBJ2-7	.	.	TGCAGCGTTGAAGCTTCAGGGGCGCGGGAGCAGTACTTC	CSVEASGAREQYF
TRBV30	TRBJ1-1	.	.	TGTGCCTGGAGTGTTGCCCTTACAAGGAACACTGAAGCTTTCTTT	CAWSVALTRNTEAFF
TRBV2	TRBJ2-7	.	.	TGTGCCACTTCAGGGAAAACCTACGAGCAGTACTTC	CATSGKTYEQYF
TRBV5-1	TRBJ2-4	.	.	TGCGCCAGCAGCTTGGCCGAGGGATGGTCCAAAAACATTCAGTACTTC	CASSLAEGWSKNIQYF
TRBV10-3	TRBJ1-2	.	once	TGTGCCATCAGTGAGAATTCCTATGGCTACACCTTC	CAISENSYGYTF
TRBV7-9	TRBJ1-6	.	few	TGTGCCAGCAGCTTATTGGCGGGACTTGGTGGTAATTCACCCCTCCACTTT	CASSLLAGLGGNSPLHF
TRBV30	TRBJ2-1	TRBD2	few	TGTGCCTGGAGTGGCCTAGCGGGAGAGGGTGAGCAGTTCTTC	CAWSGLAGEGEQFF